Shown below are 8 T cell receptor beta chains from a single sample sequenced in a study of cytomegalovirus exposure and HLA in healthy donors. This PCR relied on a set of 60 Vbeta primers and 13 Jbeta primers. Sequencing was performed with immunoSEQ multiplex PCR; in TCRdb, only in-frame clones are kept and a portion is missing. The table shows around 150,000 clones, with roughly 80% occurring only once. The sample was PBMCs. The source of these receptors is a man in his forties in good health and CMV-seropositive.

The rearrangement uses TRBV20-1 and TRBJ1-5; no clear D. V was clipped by 6 bases and J by 7 bases, with 10 bases between them. From germline, CDR1 is DFQATT and CDR2 SNEGSKA (reference sequence). This CDR3 contains 11 residues. CDR3 amino acids: CSAGVSQPQHF. The CDR3 nucleotides are TGCAGTGCCGGGGTGAGCCAGCCCCAGCATTTT.

The J gene is TRBJ1-5, the V gene TRBV2, with D perhaps matching TRBD1 (5 bases). V dropped 5 bases and J dropped 1 base, with 15 bases sitting between them. The CDR3 is 16 amino acids. Germline CDR1 reads SNHLY; CDR2 reads FYNNEI. The CDR3 DNA follows: TGTGCCAGCAGTCATAGGGGACTCGGGAGCAATCAGCCCCAGCATTTT. Its protein is CASSHRGLGSNQPQHF.

As regards this clone: Compared with germline, one end of the junction differs, possibly owing to a read error. The CDR3 loop reads CASSLGQGTYGYTF. The CDR3 DNA reads TGTGCCAGCAGTTTAGGACAGGGAACCTATGGCTACACCTTC. The rearrangement uses TRBV7-9 and TRBJ1-2, with 8 bases that match TRBD1. The CDR3 is made up of 14 amino acids. CDR1 and CDR2 (germline): SEHNR, FQNEAQ (reference sequence). The whole variable domain, filled in from reference TRBV7-9 and TRBJ1-2, reads DTGVSQNPRHKITKRGQNVTFRCDPISEHNRLYWYRQTLGQGPEFLTYFQNEAQLEKSRLLSDRFSAERPKGSFSTLEIQRTEQGDSAMYLCASSLGQGTYGYTFGSGTRLTVV.

This clone was picked up one time. V and J are TRBV5-4 and TRBJ1-1, with 10 bases that match TRBD1. The CDR3 covers 15 residues. Germline assignment: CDR1 SGHNT and CDR2 YYREEE (reference sequence). Unmatched junction bases numbered 5, after V lost 2 bases and J lost 4 bases. As DNA, the CDR3 is TGTGCCAGCAGCTTACCGGGACAGGGGCTCACTGAAGCTTTCTTT. This encodes CASSLPGQGLTEAFF.

This chain links TRBV11-2 with TRBJ2-1; D is unresolved. V was trimmed by 8 bases and J by 4 bases, leaving 18 bases between them. CDR1 is SGHAT and CDR2 is FQNNGV in the germline V gene. The CDR3 has 15 residues. The CDR3 here is CASGQSPDMYNEQFF. In DNA, the CDR3 is TGTGCCAGCGGCCAGTCCCCCGATATGTACAATGAGCAGTTCTTC.

This clone was seen a single time. The J gene is TRBJ1-2, the V gene TRBV6-6, with no clear D. This CDR3 region has 11 residues. Trimming cost V 2 bases and J 7 bases, with 5 bases left between them. Germline V CDR1 and CDR2: MNHNY, SVGAGI (reference sequence). The CDR3 nucleotides read TGTGCCAGCAGTTACGAGGCTGGCTACACCTTC. Translation: CASSYEAGYTF.

The J gene is TRBJ2-3, the V gene TRBV5-1; 7 positions match TRBD1. CDR3 length: 19 residues. The germline gives CDR1 SGHRS, CDR2 YFSETQ. The trim removed 0 bases at V and 0 bases at J, leaving 13 bases unmatched. The CDR3 reads CASSLGQGVRGKSTDTQYF. Written as DNA, the CDR3 is TGCGCCAGCAGCTTGGGTCAGGGGGTGCGAGGGAAAAGCACAGATACGCAGTATTTT.

The CDR3 region has the DNA TGCGCCAGCAGTCATCCCCCCAGCTCTGGGGCCAACGTCCTGACTTTC. Encoded protein: CASSHPPSSGANVLTF. This chain joins TRBV10-2 and TRBJ2-6; D unclear. The V end lost 5 bases, the J end lost 0 bases, and 11 bases lay between the germline ends. The germline gives CDR1 WSHSY, CDR2 SAAADI. The CDR3 is made up of 16 amino acids.